These 7 T cell receptor beta chains came from one sample sequenced in a study of shared clonotypes between healthy human individuals. Sequencing used immunoSEQ multiplex PCR; TCRdb keeps in-frame clones, though not all of them. The table has approximately 1,500,000 clones, around 97% seen once. Source material: naive CD4+ T cells sorted from blood. The sample's subset: CD45RA+ positively selected. These receptor sequences come from a man aged 25-40 years in good health.

This chain joins TRBV14 and TRBJ2-3, with D maybe TRBD1 (6 bases). The CDR3 length is 11 residues. The V end lost 4 bases, the J end lost 12 bases, and 11 bases lay between the germline ends. CDR1 is SGHDN and CDR2 is FVKESK in the germline V gene. The chain's CDR3 is CASSRDTLQYF. For the CDR3, the DNA is TGTGCCAGCAGCCGGGACACTCTACAGTATTTT.

The chain carries TRBV5-4 and TRBJ2-2, with D uncertain. The V end was cut by 0 bases, the J end by 7 bases, with 10 bases between. The CDR3 has 14 amino acids. CDR1 and CDR2 from the germline V gene are SGHNT and YYREEE (reference sequence). CDR3 loop: CASSLDWSGGELFF. CDR3 DNA: TGTGCCAGCAGCTTGGACTGGTCGGGCGGGGAGCTGTTTTTT. The variable domain in full, completed from reference TRBV5-4 and TRBJ2-2, reads ETGVTQSPTHLIKTRGQQVTLRCSSQSGHNTVSWYQQALGQGPQFIFQYYREEENGRGNFPPRFSGLQFPNYSSELNVNALELDDSALYLCASSLDWSGGELFFGEGSRLTVL.

The rearrangement joins TRBV7-9 to TRBJ2-5; 11 bases map to TRBD2. Trimming removed 0 bases from V and 3 bases from J; junction bases left unmatched: 6. The CDR3 runs 17 residues. The germline CDR1 and CDR2 sequences are SEHNR and FQNEAQ (reference sequence). The CDR3 here is CASSLASLAGGKETQYF. In DNA, the CDR3 is TGTGCCAGCAGCTTAGCGAGCCTAGCGGGAGGTAAAGAGACCCAGTACTTC. Combining the CDR3 with reference TRBV7-9 and TRBJ2-5 gives the whole variable domain DTGVSQNPRHKITKRGQNVTFRCDPISEHNRLYWYRQTLGQGPEFLTYFQNEAQLEKSRLLSDRFSAERPKGSFSTLEIQRTEQGDSAMYLCASSLASLAGGKETQYFGPGTRLLVL.

On this clone itself: Other DNA sequences in the same sample also yield this CDR3. The V gene is TRBV28, the J gene TRBJ1-2, with D uncertain. The V end was cut by 1 base, the J end by 2 bases, with 5 bases between. In germline, CDR1 is MDHEN, CDR2 SYDVKM. This CDR3 contains 13 residues. For the CDR3, the DNA is TGTGCCAGCAGTTTATTAGGAAACTATGGCTACACCTTC. Translation gives CASSLLGNYGYTF.

The genes are TRBV25-1 and TRBJ2-2; TRBD2 is a possible D gene (6 bases). Trimming removed 4 bases at V and 4 bases at J, with 13 bases between. Per the germline V gene, CDR1 is MGHDK and CDR2 is SYGVNS. The CDR3 consists of 15 residues. CDR3 sequence (DNA): TGTGCCAGCAGTGCTCGAACGGGGGTCACCGGGGAGCTGTTTTTT. This gives the protein CASSARTGVTGELFF. The variable domain in full, completed from reference TRBV25-1 and TRBJ2-2, reads EADIYQTPRYLVIGTGKKITLECSQTMGHDKMYWYQQDPGMELHLIHYSYGVNSTEKGDLSSESTVSRIRTEHFPLTLESARPSHTSQYLCASSARTGVTGELFFGEGSRLTVL.

The gene calls are TRBV18 and TRBJ1-3, with 7 bases fitting TRBD1. Germline assignment: CDR1 KGHSH and CDR2 LQKENI. The junction had 4 bases not matched to a gene; V was cut back by 3 bases and J by 2 bases. The CDR3 runs to 15 residues. CDR3 amino acids: CASSPLTGTGNTIYF. The CDR3 coding sequence is TGTGCCAGCTCACCGCTGACAGGGACTGGAAACACCATATATTTT.

The chain combines TRBV28 with TRBJ2-1, with TRBD2 matching 10 bases. V dropped 1 base and J dropped 7; count of bases not matched to a gene: 7. The CDR3 totals 16 residues. Germline CDR1 reads MDHEN; CDR2 reads SYDVKM. CDR3: CASSLFASSGRNEQFF. The CDR3 DNA reads TGTGCCAGCAGTTTATTCGCCTCTAGCGGGAGAAATGAGCAGTTCTTC.